The 29 T cell receptor beta chains in this list originate from one sample, sequenced in a study of T cell clonality in common variable immunodeficiency. Method: immunoSEQ multiplex PCR; TCRdb's copy keeps in-frame clones and lacks some. There are around 45,000 clones in the sample, none observed a single time. Material: peripheral blood mononuclear cells. The receptor set was obtained from a person aged 18 to 75 in good health.

In this sample, this clone turned up many times. The missing CDR3 end, 3 residues past where the read stops, is filled in from the germline J gene. The chain uses TRBV4-1 and TRBJ2-7; unclear D gene. CDR3 length: 15 residues. Trimming removed 4 bases from V and 2 bases from J, with 15 bases in between. The germline CDR1 and CDR2 sequences are MGHRA and YSYEKL. CDR3 bases read: TGCGCCAGCAGCCCCGCACTGGGCAGAGCCTACGAG. It codes for CASSPALGRAYE. The whole CDR3 sequence is CASSPALGRAYEQYF.

This clone was recorded at least ten times. With the read ending 3 residues before the CDR3 end, the germline J gene is used to fill in that end. V is TRBV7-8 and J is TRBJ2-5, with D maybe TRBD1 (5 bases). Germline assignment: CDR1 SGHVS and CDR2 FQNEAQ. CDR3 length: 15 residues. Trimming stripped 5 bases from V and 5 bases from J, with 18 bases between. This CDR3 is CASSRRQGRFETQYF. CDR3 DNA (partial): TGTGCCAGCAGCCGACGCCAGGGTCGTTTCGAGACC.

With regard to this clone: The CDR3 end is not reached by the read, which stops 3 residues before it; the germline J gene fills it in. This sequence joins TRBV25-1 and TRBJ1-6; D not certain. V gave up 1 base and J gave up 9 bases, with 13 bases separating them. CDR1 is MGHDK, CDR2 SYGVNS, per germline. The CDR3 spans 15 residues. CDR3 DNA (partial): TGTGCCAGCAGTGAATGGAAGGGCGAGGGTTCACCC. Translation: CASSEWKGEGSP. The entire CDR3 is CASSEWKGEGSPLHF.

The sample holds many counts of this clone. The read terminates 3 residues ahead of where the CDR3 ends, so the germline J gene completes it. The chain uses TRBV4-2 and TRBJ1-1, with TRBD1 as a possible D gene (6 bases). This CDR3 contains 16 residues. Deletions cut 3 bases from V and 2 bases from J, with 16 bases between. Germline V lookup: CDR1 LGHNA, CDR2 YNFKEQ. Incomplete CDR3 DNA: TGTGCCAGCAGCCAGGTGGGGCGGGGGCACAACACTGAA. Translation: CASSQVGRGHNTE. The CDR3 as a whole reads CASSQVGRGHNTEAFF.

This clone showed up many times. The CDR3: CASSGTGESYEQYF. The covered CDR3 bases are TGTGCCAGCAGTGGCACAGGGGAGTCCTACGAG. The chain is built from TRBV6-1 and TRBJ2-7, with 7 bases aligning to TRBD1. Coverage ceases 3 residues before the CDR3 finishes, and the germline J gene fills in the end. The CDR3 sequence is 14 residues long. V lost 4 bases to trimming and J lost 1 base; unmatched junction nucleotides: 4. Germline V CDR1 and CDR2: MNHNS, SASEGT.

This clone was observed many times. The CDR3 end lies 3 residues beyond the end of the read and is filled in from the germline J gene. The chain uses TRBV5-1 and TRBJ2-5, with 9 nucleotides matching TRBD2. The CDR3 loop spans 17 amino acids. Germline CDR1 reads SGHRS; CDR2 reads YFSETQ. After removal of 4 bases from V and 2 bases from J, the junction contained 12 bases not matched to a gene. The part of the CDR3 DNA that was read is TGCGCCAGCAGCAGGCCCTGGGCGGGGGGGGTACAAGAGACC. It encodes CASSRPWAGGVQET. The whole CDR3 protein reads CASSRPWAGGVQETQYF.

This clone was detected many times. The CDR3 end is not reached by the read, which stops 3 residues before it; the germline J gene fills it in. V and J are TRBV5-6 and TRBJ2-3; TRBD1 might be the D (5 bases). The germline V and J ends were trimmed by 0 bases and 1 base, with 9 bases remaining between them. The CDR3 totals 15 residues. Germline V CDR1 and CDR2: SGHDT, YYEEEE. CDR3 sequence reads: CASSLVDSRTDTQYF. The sequenced CDR3 bases are TGTGCCAGCAGCTTGGTCGACAGCCGCACAGATACG.

This clone showed up many times. The read terminates 3 residues before the CDR3 end, so the remaining end is supplied by the germline J gene. The J gene is TRBJ1-4, the V gene TRBV7-8; 7 bases agree with TRBD1. CDR1 SGHVS and CDR2 FQNEAQ come from the germline V gene. The CDR3 has 15 amino acids. V lost 5 bases to trimming and J lost 8 bases; unmatched junction nucleotides: 11. CDR3 in amino acids: CASSPLTGLQEKLFF. The CDR3 DNA, read in part, is TGTGCCAGCAGCCCGCTGACAGGGTTGCAGGAAAAA.

This clone was recorded at least ten times. Read data end 3 residues before the CDR3 end; the end is taken from the germline J gene. The chain links TRBV19 to TRBJ1-2, with a weak D call TRBD1 (5 bases). The CDR3 has 13 residues. The V gene's germline CDR1 is LNHDA and CDR2 SQIVND (reference sequence). CDR3: CASSANQGVGYTF. Incomplete CDR3 DNA: TGTGCCAGTAGTGCAAATCAGGGAGTGGGC.

This clone was counted a few times. The CDR3 end is not reached by the read, which stops 3 residues before it; the germline J gene fills it in. The chain uses TRBV2 and TRBJ2-3, with TRBD1 identical over 7 bases. The V gene's germline CDR1 is SNHLY and CDR2 FYNNEI. The length of the CDR3 is 14 residues. V trimming: 6 bases; J trimming: 2 bases; junction bases outside the gene matches: 5. The CDR3 here is CASRGDRHTDTQYF. CDR3 DNA, as far as it was read: TGTGCCAGCAGGGGGGACAGACACACAGATACG.

This clone was seen a few times. Partial CDR3 DNA: TGTGCCAGCAGACCTGGGACAGACAGTTCACCC. This encodes CASRPGTDSSP. From start to end, the CDR3 is CASRPGTDSSPLHF. The chain carries TRBV6-2 or TRBV6-3 and TRBJ1-6; TRBD1 aligns across 7 bases. With the read ending 3 residues before the CDR3 end, the germline J gene is used to fill in that end. In germline, CDR1 is MNHEY, CDR2 SVGEGT. J was trimmed by 9 bases and V by 6 bases; bases with no gene match: 8. The CDR3 has 14 amino acids.

This clone was counted at least ten times. The DNA ends 3 residues before the CDR3 does, and the rest of the CDR3 is filled in from the germline J gene. The chain is built from TRBV20-1 and TRBJ2-6; perhaps TRBD2 as D (6 bases). This CDR3 is 14 amino acids long. Germline V gene sequence: CDR1 DFQATT, CDR2 SNEGSKA (reference sequence). The germline V and J ends were trimmed by 5 bases and 4 bases, with 12 bases remaining between them. The sequenced CDR3 bases are TGCAGTGCTCCGGCGGGGTCCGGGGCCAACGTC. It codes for CSAPAGSGANV. The whole CDR3 reads CSAPAGSGANVLTF.

This clone was seen repeatedly, ten times or more. The CDR3 is cut off 3 residues early in the read; its end comes from the germline J gene. The gene calls are TRBV27 and TRBJ2-1; D possibly corresponds to TRBD1 (5 bases). With 3 bases removed from V and 5 bases from J, the gap between germline ends came to 8 bases. The CDR3 consists of 13 residues. Per the germline V gene, CDR1 is MNHEY and CDR2 is SMNVEV (reference sequence). The CDR3 loop reads CASSFIGDNEQFF. The CDR3 DNA, read in part, is TGTGCCAGCAGTTTTATAGGGGACAATGAG.

This clone was seen many times. Read data end 3 residues before the CDR3 end; the end is taken from the germline J gene. This chain uses TRBV20-1 with TRBJ1-6; tentative D call: TRBD1 (5 bases). CDR3 length: 16 amino acids. V was cut by 1 base and J by 7 bases, with 17 bases left in between. Germline V gene sequence: CDR1 DFQATT, CDR2 SNEGSKA (reference sequence). The CDR3 protein is CSARAGVLALNSPLHF. CDR3 DNA (partial): TGCAGTGCTAGAGCGGGGGTATTAGCTCTCAATTCACCC.

This clone was seen at least ten times. The CDR3 loop reads CASSFGQGMGPQHF. CDR3 DNA, as far as it was read: TGTGCCAGCAGTTTCGGGCAGGGAATGGGGCCC. V is TRBV28 and J is TRBJ1-5, with a tentative D call TRBD1 (5 bases). The CDR3 extends 3 residues past the end of the read, so its final part is completed from the germline J gene. This CDR3 has 14 amino acids. Trimming took 3 bases from V and 9 from J, leaving 15 bases between them. CDR1 and CDR2 (germline): MDHEN, SYDVKM.

This clone was detected ten times or more. The read comes to an end 3 residues before the CDR3 does, leaving the germline J gene to fill in the end. The chain employs TRBV5-6 and TRBJ2-1, with 8 positions matching TRBD1. This CDR3 region has 14 residues. In germline, CDR1 is SGHDT, CDR2 YYEEEE. V gave up 4 bases and J gave up 8 bases; unmatched junction bases: 8. The CDR3 sequence: CASSHDDRGHEQFF. CDR3 DNA, as far as it was read: TGTGCCAGCAGCCACGATGACAGGGGCCATGAG.

Ten or more counts support this clone. The read terminates 3 residues ahead of where the CDR3 ends, so the germline J gene completes it. V is TRBV20-1 and J is TRBJ1-1; 9 bases match TRBD1. The trim removed 0 bases at V and 3 bases at J, leaving 5 bases unmatched. The CDR3 is 15 residues long. Germline V gives CDR1 DFQATT, CDR2 SNEGSKA (reference sequence). The DNA read from the CDR3 is TGCAGTGCTAGAGATCAGACAGGGGGTGACACTGAA. Translation gives CSARDQTGGDTE. The full-length CDR3 reads as CSARDQTGGDTEAFF.

As for this clone: The read finishes 3 residues shy of the CDR3 end, and the germline J gene is used to complete it. The chain recombines TRBV2 with TRBJ2-5; 10 positions match TRBD1. The germline V gene encodes CDR1 SNHLY and CDR2 FYNNEI. J lost 3 bases, V lost 3 bases, and 4 bases had no gene match. This CDR3 spans 15 amino acids. CDR3 DNA, as far as it was read: TGTGCCAGCAGTGAGGCAGGACAGGGGGAAGAGACC. Translated, it gives CASSEAGQGEET. The whole CDR3 protein reads CASSEAGQGEETQYF.

This clone was counted at least ten times. The CDR3 extends 3 residues past the end of the read, so its final part is completed from the germline J gene. V usage is TRBV11-2 and J usage is TRBJ2-7, with 8 bases aligning to TRBD2. CDR1 and CDR2 (germline): SGHAT, FQNNGV. There are 14 residues in the CDR3. V lost 4 bases to trimming and J lost 3 bases; unmatched junction nucleotides: 5. Partial CDR3 DNA: TGTGCCAGCAGCTATAGCGGGACCATCTACGAG. It specifies CASSYSGTIYE. The entire CDR3 is CASSYSGTIYEQYF.

The sample holds a few counts of this clone. The read terminates 3 residues before the CDR3 end, so the remaining end is supplied by the germline J gene. V and J are TRBV10-2 and TRBJ1-1; no definite D call. The CDR3 covers 14 residues. Germline lookup yields CDR1 WSHSY and CDR2 SAAADI. Between the trimmed V and J ends, which lost 6 bases and 3 bases, there was a span of 14 bases. CDR3 DNA (partial): TGCGCCAGCAGGCCCGGGTCTCACTACACTGAA. It specifies CASRPGSHYTE. The whole CDR3 region reads CASRPGSHYTEAFF.

This clone was detected many times. The CDR3 end is not reached by the read, which stops 3 residues before it; the germline J gene fills it in. V gene TRBV19 combines with J gene TRBJ2-2, with TRBD2 matching 9 bases. Germline V gene data show CDR1 as LNHDA and CDR2 as SQIVND (reference sequence). V shed 7 bases, J shed 4 bases, and the junction held 7 bases outside the gene matches. The CDR3 length is 15 residues. CDR3 in amino acids: CASTKSGRPTGELFF. Incomplete CDR3 DNA: TGTGCCAGTACCAAGAGCGGGAGGCCCACCGGGGAG.

This clone occurred many times. The read terminates 3 residues before the CDR3 end, so the remaining end is supplied by the germline J gene. The chain joins TRBV14 to TRBJ2-2, with D unclear. The CDR3 has 13 amino acids. Trimming left V 3 bases short and J 4 bases short, with 6 bases between. CDR1 and CDR2 from the germline V gene are SGHDN and FVKESK. The CDR3 loop reads CASSHPSTGELFF. The CDR3 bases that were read are TGTGCCAGCAGCCACCCGTCCACCGGGGAG.

Ten or more counts support this clone. The read gets to within 3 residues of the CDR3 end, and the germline J gene fills in the rest. This chain links TRBV5-1 with TRBJ1-5, with TRBD1 as a possible D gene (6 bases). CDR3 length equals 16 residues. Trimming pared 4 bases from V and 4 bases from J, leaving 18 bases between. The germline gives CDR1 SGHRS, CDR2 YFSETQ. CDR3: CASSPLRGGENQPQHF. The CDR3 DNA, read in part, is TGCGCCAGCAGCCCTCTAAGGGGGGGGGAAAATCAGCCC. The full variable domain, its missing parts supplied by reference TRBV5-1 and TRBJ1-5, is KAGVTQTPRYLIKTRGQQVTLSCSPISGHRSVSWYQQTPGQGLQFLFEYFSETQRNKGNFPGRFSGRQFSNSRSEMNVSTLELGDSALYLCASSPLRGGENQPQHFGDGTRLSIL.

There are many counts of this clone. Read coverage stops 3 residues before the CDR3 terminus; the germline J gene supplies the remainder. V usage is TRBV6-2 or TRBV6-3 and J usage is TRBJ1-6, with 7 bases matching TRBD1. The CDR3 has 12 amino acids. J lost 12 bases, V lost 8 bases, and 7 bases had no gene match. Germline V gene lookup returns CDR1 MNHEY and CDR2 SVGEGT. The CDR3 here is CASVTGDLPLHF. The covered CDR3 bases are TGTGCCAGCGTAACAGGGGACCTACCC.

This clone appeared many times. The missing CDR3 end, 3 residues past where the read stops, is filled in from the germline J gene. This sequence joins TRBV4-1 and TRBJ2-7; 8 positions match TRBD1. J lost 2 bases, V lost 5 bases, and 11 bases had no gene match. Germline CDR1 MGHRA, CDR2 YSYEKL. CDR3 length equals 16 residues. CDR3 region: CASSGRQGTLTYEQYF. Partial CDR3 DNA: TGCGCCAGCAGCGGGCGACAGGGGACGCTAACCTACGAG.

This clone was picked up many times. The sequence runs out 3 residues before the end of the CDR3; the remainder is reconstructed from the germline J gene. The genes are TRBV28 and TRBJ1-3; 9 nucleotides match TRBD1. The CDR3 runs to 15 residues. After removal of 6 bases from V and 0 bases from J, the junction contained 3 bases not matched to a gene. The germline CDR1 and CDR2 sequences are MDHEN and SYDVKM. The sequenced part of the CDR3 DNA is TGTGCCAGCAGGCGGGACAGGGCCTCTGGAAACACC. Its protein product is CASRRDRASGNT. Given in full, the CDR3 is CASRRDRASGNTIYF.

This clone was picked up many times. The read halts 3 residues ahead of the CDR3 end, with the missing end drawn from the germline J gene. J is TRBJ2-5 and V is TRBV19, with a tentative D call TRBD1 (6 bases). Germline V gives CDR1 LNHDA, CDR2 SQIVND (reference sequence). The length of the CDR3 is 15 residues. V lost 4 bases to trimming and J lost 3 bases, with 15 bases between them. CDR3 sequence reads: CASSTARQVEETQYF. The covered CDR3 bases are TGTGCCAGTAGTACCGCCCGACAGGTGGAAGAGACC. Filled out from reference TRBV19 and TRBJ2-5, the complete variable domain reads DGGITQSPKYLFRKEGQNVTLSCEQNLNHDAMYWYRQDPGQGLRLIYYSQIVNDFQKGDIAEGYSVSREKKESFPLTVTSAQKNPTAFYLCASSTARQVEETQYFGPGTRLLVL.

This clone came up many times. The CDR3 end is not reached by the read, which stops 3 residues before it; the germline J gene fills it in. The rearrangement joins TRBV30 to TRBJ2-1; the D gene is possibly TRBD2 (5 bases). V was shortened by 3 bases and J by 6 bases, with 9 bases between the two germline ends. The CDR3 spans 12 residues. Germline values: CDR1 GTSNPN, CDR2 SVGIG (reference sequence). The CDR3 reads CAWRGLANEQFF. CDR3 DNA (partial): TGTGCCTGGAGGGGCCTAGCCAATGAG.

There are many counts of this clone. The read gets to within 3 residues of the CDR3 end, and the germline J gene fills in the rest. This sequence joins TRBV14 and TRBJ1-2; D is possibly TRBD1 (5 bases). This CDR3 region has 16 residues. Trimming stripped 0 bases from V and 5 bases from J, with 16 bases between. The germline gives CDR1 SGHDN, CDR2 FVKESK. CDR3 loop: CASSQDRQSDIYGYTF. The CDR3 bases that were read are TGTGCCAGCAGCCAAGACCGACAGAGCGACATTTATGGC. Full variable domain (outside the CDR3, taken from reference TRBV14 and TRBJ1-2): EAGVTQFPSHSVIEKGQTVTLRCDPISGHDNLYWYRRVMGKEIKFLLHFVKESKQDESGMPNNRFLAERTGGTYSTLKVQPAELEDSGVYFCASSQDRQSDIYGYTFGSGTRLTVV.